A single sample is the source of the 22 T cell receptor beta chains below, sequenced in a study of Graves' ophthalmopathy and Graves' hyperthyroidism. The authors amplified TCR beta CDR3 regions from RNA transcripts. HTBI primers primed a first-round RT-PCR, and a second-round multiplex PCR followed. From the multiplex PCR reads, TCRdb called clonotypes with MiXCR, one entry per CDR3 protein. The profile shows around 1,200,000 distinct CDR3 sequences, roughly 35% of them singletons. Material for sequencing was peripheral blood or thyroid tissue (not recorded which). The receptors here all came from an adult man with Graves' hyperthyroidism.

As concerns this clonotype: One end of the junction is discordant with germline, which a read error may explain. The chain recombines TRBV5-1 with TRBJ1-2, with D possibly TRBD1 on 5 matching bases. This CDR3 has 14 residues. Germline lookup yields CDR1 SGHRS and CDR2 YFSETQ. CDR3 sequence (DNA): TGCGCCAGTAGCTTCCGGGGCAGAGGCGATGGCTACACCTTC. It translates to CASSFRGRGDGYTF.

This chain joins TRBV6-6 and TRBJ2-2, with 9 bases fitting TRBD1. J gave up 5 bases and V 6 bases, and 19 bases lay outside the gene matches. The CDR3 is 19 residues long. The V gene's germline CDR1 is MNHNY and CDR2 SVGAGI (reference sequence). The chain's CDR3 is CASSRGRADRGWRTGELFF. The CDR3 nucleotides read TGTGCCAGCAGCCGAGGTCGGGCGGACAGGGGCTGGCGGACCGGGGAGCTGTTTTTT.

This clonotype came up many times. J is TRBJ2-7 and V is TRBV11-2, with 10 bases identical to TRBD1. This CDR3 comprises 15 residues. Germline V gene data show CDR1 as SGHAT and CDR2 as FQNNGV. J gave up 3 bases and V 6 bases, and 8 bases lay outside the gene matches. CDR3 region: CASSTPGQGRYEQYF. CDR3 DNA sequence: TGTGCCAGCAGTACACCGGGACAGGGGCGCTACGAGCAGTACTTC.

This clonotype showed up just a few times. This chain uses TRBV4-2 with TRBJ2-6; D is ambiguous. V lost 6 bases to trimming and J lost 18 bases, with 6 bases between them. Looked up from germline, CDR1 is LGHNA and CDR2 is YNFKEQ. This CDR3 comprises 8 residues. The CDR3: CASSVQTF. CDR3 nucleotide sequence: TGTGCCAGCAGTGTTCAGACTTTC.

The chain recombines TRBV6-1 with TRBJ1-6; TRBD1 matches at 7 bases. The junction had 4 bases not matched to a gene; V was cut back by 2 bases and J by 6 bases. The germline gives CDR1 MNHNS, CDR2 SASEGT. The CDR3 is made up of 15 amino acids. The CDR3 DNA reads as TGTGCCAGCAGTGAAATCGGGACAGCTAATTCACCCCTCCACTTT. This gives the protein CASSEIGTANSPLHF.

The V call is TRBV9, the J call TRBJ1-1; possibly TRBD1 for D (6 bases). This CDR3 comprises 14 residues. Germline-derived CDR1 and CDR2 are SGDLS and YYNGEE. The V end lost 5 bases, the J end lost 1 base, and 12 bases lay between the germline ends. This chain's CDR3 is CASRKGGGNTEAFF. In DNA form, the CDR3 reads TGTGCCAGCAGAAAGGGGGGAGGGAACACTGAAGCTTTCTTT.

This clonotype was detected many times. The V and J genes are TRBV15 and TRBJ1-4, with 11 positions matching TRBD1. Germline V gene sequence: CDR1 LNHNV, CDR2 YYDKDF (reference sequence). This CDR3 has 16 amino acids. V was clipped by 2 bases and J by 10 bases; unmatched bases: 9. CDR3 residues: CATSRPIPGQGGKLFF. CDR3 nucleotide sequence: TGTGCCACCAGCAGACCTATCCCGGGACAGGGGGGAAAACTGTTTTTT.

This clonotype was found many times. The chain recombines TRBV19 with TRBJ1-4; tentative D call: TRBD1 (5 bases). Trimming left V 5 bases short and J 0 bases short, with 16 bases between. Germline lookup yields CDR1 LNHDA and CDR2 SQIVND (reference sequence). The CDR3 extends over 17 amino acids. The CDR3 protein is CASSLTGRATTNEKLFF. As DNA, the CDR3 is TGTGCCAGTAGTCTCACTGGCAGGGCAACAACTAATGAAAAACTGTTTTTT.

This clonotype showed up many times. The chain has TRBV24-1 and TRBJ2-2; TRBD2 is a possible D gene (5 bases). Germline V gives CDR1 KGHDR, CDR2 SFDVKD. CDR3 length equals 15 residues. The V end was cut by 4 bases, the J end by 4 bases, with 12 bases between. CDR3 coding DNA: TGTGCCACCAGTGACCCAGTCGGACTCACCGGGGAGCTGTTTTTT. It yields the protein CATSDPVGLTGELFF.

This clonotype showed up many times. This CDR3 is CASSQQQGQGSPLHF. CDR3 nucleotides: TGTGCCAGCAGCCAACAACAGGGTCAGGGTTCACCCCTCCACTTT. The J gene is TRBJ1-6, the V gene TRBV14; possibly TRBD1 for D (6 bases). CDR3 length equals 15 residues. V was shortened by 2 bases and J by 9 bases, with 14 bases between the two germline ends. Germline V CDR1 and CDR2: SGHDN, FVKESK.

Regarding this clonotype: The junction departs from the called germline gene at one end, perhaps through a read error. The chain links TRBV4-3 to TRBJ2-7, with 9 bases matching TRBD1. The CDR3 extends over 15 amino acids. Per germline, CDR1 LGHNA and CDR2 YSLEER. The CDR3 spells CVSSANRGQYHEQYF. CDR3 nucleotides: TGCGTCAGCAGCGCGAACAGGGGGCAATATCACGAGCAGTACTTC.

At least ten counts were recorded for this clonotype. The genes are TRBV5-1 and TRBJ2-7; 9 bases map to TRBD1. J lost 4 bases, V lost 3 bases, and 5 bases had no gene match. The CDR3 consists of 14 residues. From germline, CDR1 is SGHRS and CDR2 YFSETQ. CDR3 sequence reads: CASSYGDRAYEQYF. Here the CDR3 DNA reads TGCGCCAGCAGCTACGGGGACAGGGCTTACGAGCAGTACTTC.

This clonotype was recorded a few times. The rearrangement joins TRBV12-3 or TRBV12-4 to TRBJ1-5, with TRBD1 matching 8 bases. The CDR3 spans 17 residues. After removal of 5 bases from V and 3 bases from J, the junction contained 12 bases not matched to a gene. The chain's CDR3 is CASSPLDRGVHNQPQHF. CDR3 DNA sequence: TGTGCCAGCAGTCCCCTAGACAGGGGAGTTCACAATCAGCCCCAGCATTTT.

V is TRBV6-4 and J is TRBJ1-2, with TRBD1 as a possible D gene (5 bases). Germline V gene sequence: CDR1 MRHNA, CDR2 SNTAGT. There are 12 residues in the CDR3. V was trimmed by 5 bases and J by 6 bases, leaving 10 bases between them. CDR3 sequence reads: CASSRAGNGYTF. As DNA, the CDR3 is TGTGCCAGCAGTAGAGCAGGGAATGGCTACACCTTC.

The chain links TRBV7-8 to TRBJ2-7; 9 nucleotides line up with TRBD1. J lost 6 bases, V lost 3 bases, and 9 bases had no gene match. The germline V gene encodes CDR1 SGHVS and CDR2 FQNEAQ. This CDR3 contains 15 residues. CDR3 residues: CASSFDRGAVGEQYF. The CDR3 coding sequence is TGTGCCAGCAGCTTCGACAGGGGGGCGGTCGGCGAGCAGTACTTC.

There are many counts of this clonotype. The rearrangement joins TRBV7-9 to TRBJ2-5; D tentatively reads TRBD1 or TRBD2 (5 bases each). The CDR3 length is 16 residues. Germline V gene data show CDR1 as SEHNR and CDR2 as FQNEAQ (reference sequence). V was pared by 4 bases and J by 3 bases, with 18 bases between. This chain's CDR3 is CASSSLGGGTEETQYF. In DNA, the CDR3 is TGTGCCAGCAGCTCCCTAGGTGGGGGAACGGAAGAGACCCAGTACTTC.

Worth noting for this clonotype: A read error may explain this, as a much larger clone is one base away. The chain employs TRBV7-6 and TRBJ2-5; D gene unclear. Germline V lookup: CDR1 SGHVS, CDR2 FNYEAQ. This CDR3 region has 14 residues. Trimming removed 5 bases from V and 3 bases from J, with 13 bases in between. The CDR3 DNA follows: TGTGCCAGCAGCGCAATATCAACAGAAGAGACCCAGTACTTC. Its translation: CASSAISTEETQYF.

This clonotype was detected a few times. The chain has TRBV7-9 and TRBJ1-2, with D possibly matching TRBD1 (5 bases). Trimming pared 5 bases from V and 7 bases from J, leaving 26 bases between. CDR1 and CDR2 from the germline V gene are SEHNR and FQNEAQ (reference sequence). The CDR3 has 17 residues. Here the CDR3 DNA reads TGTGCCAGCAGCCATATGGCTTTGGGACCCGCCTATTCTGGCTACACCTTC. It is translated as CASSHMALGPAYSGYTF.

The chain uses TRBV7-8 and TRBJ2-4; TRBD1 matches at 9 bases. The J segment lost 0 bases and the V segment lost 5 bases, leaving 8 bases of the junction unmatched. Germline V CDR1 and CDR2: SGHVS, FQNEAQ. This CDR3 is built from 17 residues. The CDR3 spells CASSRDRQGGAKNIQYF. The CDR3, as DNA: TGTGCCAGCAGCCGGGATAGACAGGGGGGAGCCAAAAACATTCAGTACTTC.

This clonotype was observed a handful of times. This rearrangement joins TRBV12-3 or TRBV12-4 to TRBJ1-6, with D possibly matching TRBD1 (5 bases). V lost 4 bases and J lost 2, with 12 bases in between. The CDR3 runs 16 residues. CDR3 residues: CASSWGVRTYNSPLHF. CDR3 nucleotides: TGTGCCAGCAGTTGGGGGGTCAGGACCTATAATTCACCCCTCCACTTT.

The gene calls are TRBV7-9 and TRBJ1-2; TRBD1 agrees at 11 bases. CDR1 SEHNR and CDR2 FQNEAQ come from the germline V gene (reference sequence). The CDR3 runs to 17 residues. V lost 5 bases, J lost 7 bases, and 15 bases stayed unmatched. CDR3 residues: CASSAWTGGLDRGGYTF. The CDR3 DNA sequence: TGTGCCAGCAGCGCGTGGACAGGGGGCTTGGACCGGGGTGGCTACACCTTC.

The chain links TRBV12-3 or TRBV12-4 to TRBJ2-7, with D maybe TRBD1 (5 bases). This CDR3 has 14 residues. V lost 1 base, J lost 6 bases, and 13 bases lay in between. CDR3 sequence reads: CASSLGQGLGEQYF. The CDR3, as DNA: TGTGCCAGCAGTTTAGGCCAGGGCCTAGGCGAGCAGTACTTC.